The T cell receptor beta chain described here comes from a study of blood T cell repertoires in COVID-19. As for the study in general: COVID-19 samples collected from the United States, Italy and Spain covered acute and convalescent phases. PBMCs, B-cell-depleted T cells, or T cells provided the cDNA or gDNA that made up the material.

Repertoires were generated with immunoSEQ multiplex PCR, while TCRdb's copy carries only in-frame clones and drops some. The data hold about 280,000 clones, with 65% to 90% observed a single time. Germline CDR1 reads LGHDT; CDR2 reads YNNKEL (reference sequence). The length of the CDR3 is 16 residues. V dropped 0 bases and J dropped 1 base, with 12 bases sitting between them. This sequence joins TRBV3-1 (or the pseudogene TRBV3-2) and TRBJ2-5, with TRBD1 as a possible D gene (5 bases). The sequenced sample consisted of peripheral blood. This clonotype was obtained from a man aged 50 to 60 with active or convalescent COVID-19. In nucleotides, the CDR3 is TGTGCCAGCAGCCAAGATCCTGGGGCAGGCCAAGAGACCCAGTACTTC. This gives the protein CASSQDPGAGQETQYF.